Listed below are T cell receptor beta chains from one sample, sequenced in a study of blood T cell repertoires in COVID-19. Measured with immunoSEQ multiplex PCR; TCRdb has only the in-frame clones, and not every one. The sample consists of about 98,000 clones, more than 70% of them appearing once. The specimen was peripheral blood. Receptors originate from a man in his 70s with acute or convalescent COVID-19. The conserved cysteine and the conserved F or W are not part of the CDR3 here.

V	J	CDR3
TRBV3-1/TRBV3-2	TRBJ2-7	ASSLGTSGRAKDSYEQY
TRBV2	TRBJ2-5	ASSGEAGQETQY
TRBV27	TRBJ2-1	ASSISGYSYNEQF
TRBV5-1	TRBJ1-2	ASSLGQGPYYGYT
TRBV30	TRBJ1-1	AWSLNRQGPAF
TRBV19	TRBJ1-5	ACSIHDYSNQPQH
TRBV7-3	TRBJ2-3	ASSSPPGLAGSTDTQY
TRBV9	TRBJ2-3	ASSVAARQTDTQY
TRBV30	TRBJ1-5	AWSVGSTGEVGQPQH
TRBV5-1	TRBJ1-6	ASSIASGTGNSPLH
TRBV6-1	TRBJ1-5	ASSDAGQSQPQH
TRBV4-1	TRBJ2-7	ASGSGQGESYEQY
TRBV19	TRBJ2-2	ASSIRGRSAGELF
TRBV14	TRBJ1-1	ASSQDHPGSTEAF
TRBV4-2	TRBJ1-3	ASSPEVQGADGNTIY
TRBV30	TRBJ1-6	AWNGNSPLH
TRBV6-1	TRBJ2-1	ASSEETLAGIYNEQF
TRBV9	TRBJ1-6	ASSGRQGRNSPLH
TRBV6-2/TRBV6-3	TRBJ2-7	ASSYLSSSYEQY
TRBV5-1	TRBJ2-7	ASSSGGRTGSGEQY
TRBV28	TRBJ2-1	ASSSLGLVYNEQF
TRBV7-6	TRBJ1-3	ASSLGPRGPDTIY
TRBV5-1	TRBJ1-5	ASSLDSVDQPQH
TRBV5-4	TRBJ2-1	ASSSPTSARNEQF
TRBV19	TRBJ1-1	ASSRREGTEAF
TRBV4-1	TRBJ2-7	ASSLLPGSYEQY
TRBV5-6	TRBJ1-1	ASSAGTEAF
TRBV10-3	TRBJ2-7	AISERAPGQQYEQY
TRBV5-1	TRBJ1-1	ASSLGHRVTYTEAF
TRBV2	TRBJ2-5	ASRREQGQETQY
TRBV4-1	TRBJ2-1	ASSQDRDEQF
TRBV30	TRBJ1-3	AWDRGPGNTIY
TRBV19	TRBJ2-1	ASRGAGPYNEQF
TRBV6-5	TRBJ2-7	ASISGTTSYEQY
TRBV27	TRBJ1-1	ASSLNRVRTEAF
TRBV5-5	TRBJ2-3	ASSFGPASGSSDTQY
TRBV24-1	TRBJ2-2	ATSGRTGYTGELF
TRBV5-1	TRBJ2-7	ASSLATYLYEQY
TRBV2	TRBJ2-1	ASSVPGSSYNEQF
TRBV12-3/TRBV12-4	TRBJ2-5	ASSPLGRETQY
TRBV5-6	TRBJ1-4	ASSLGQGYEKLF
TRBV2	TRBJ1-5	ASRDRGYQPQH
TRBV4-1	TRBJ2-2	ASSRGNGKNTGELF
TRBV6-6	TRBJ1-1	ASSYPEGTEAF
TRBV10-3	TRBJ2-1	AISDRHHEQF
TRBV5-6	TRBJ2-7	ASSLGLLPYEQY
TRBV5-1	TRBJ2-2	ASSFAAGVDTGELF
TRBV5-5	TRBJ1-2	ASSPRDSVRGYGYT